This passage covers 12 T cell receptor beta chains from one sample sequenced in a study of metastatic and nonmetastatic thyroid tumors. TCRdb re-analyzed the PCR reads through MiXCR. The data show tens of thousands of clones, around 31% seen once. Until they underwent thyroid surgery, no patient had received any treatment. The source material was tumor tissue. These TCRs come from a female donor with papillary thyroid cancer or a benign thyroid nodule (not recorded which). Some clones in this sample may be carry-over from other donors' samples.

V and J are TRBV13 and TRBJ2-5; unclear D gene. The germline V gene has CDR1 PRHDT and CDR2 FYEKMQ (reference sequence). The CDR3 contains 15 residues. Trimming removed 1 base from V and 5 bases from J, with 14 bases in between. CDR3 nucleotide sequence: TGTGCCAGCAGCTTAGAGTACGGAGTGGGGGAGACCCAGTACTTC. Its translation: CASSLEYGVGETQYF.

This clone appeared a few times. This chain joins TRBV2 and TRBJ2-6; D possibly corresponds to TRBD1 (6 bases). V was pared by 3 bases and J by 1 base, with 7 bases between. Germline V gene data show CDR1 as SNHLY and CDR2 as FYNNEI. The CDR3 is made up of 15 amino acids. The CDR3 region has the DNA TGTGCCAGCAGTGACGGACAGTCTGGGGCCAACGTCCTGACTTTC. It encodes CASSDGQSGANVLTF.

The chain couples TRBV9 to TRBJ2-3; D ambiguous. CDR1 and CDR2 from the germline V gene are SGDLS and YYNGEE. V was clipped by 0 bases and J by 1 base, with 9 bases between them. The CDR3 length is 15 residues. Here the CDR3 DNA reads TGTGCCAGCAGCGTAGTGCCCCGCCGCACAGATACGCAGTATTTT. Translated: CASSVVPRRTDTQYF.

This clone was seen a few times. The CDR3 here is CASSPGGSGANVLTF. For the CDR3, the DNA is TGTGCCAGCAGCCCCGGGGGCTCTGGGGCCAACGTCCTGACTTTC. The chain has TRBV27 and TRBJ2-6; possibly TRBD2 for D (6 bases). Trimming removed 6 bases at V and 0 bases at J, with 9 bases between. This CDR3 contains 15 residues. CDR1 and CDR2 (germline): MNHEY, SMNVEV (reference sequence).

The chain couples TRBV2 to TRBJ1-1; no reliable D call. This CDR3 is built from 14 residues. In germline, CDR1 is SNHLY, CDR2 FYNNEI. V was cut by 5 bases and J by 3 bases, with 13 bases left in between. The CDR3 reads CASSPVQRYTEAFF. Written as DNA, the CDR3 is TGTGCCAGCAGTCCTGTACAGCGCTACACTGAAGCTTTCTTT.

V and J are TRBV20-1 and TRBJ2-7; 9 bases line up with TRBD1. In germline, CDR1 is DFQATT, CDR2 SNEGSKA (reference sequence). The ends lost 0 bases at V and 3 bases at J; junction bases unmatched: 9. The CDR3 runs to 16 residues. CDR3 sequence: CSARDPQQGAGYEQYF. CDR3 bases: TGCAGTGCTAGAGATCCCCAACAGGGGGCAGGCTACGAGCAGTACTTC.

This clone has more than one count but fewer than ten. The V and J genes are TRBV12-3 or TRBV12-4 and TRBJ2-3; the D gene is possibly TRBD2 (6 bases). V dropped 3 bases and J dropped 6 bases, with 16 bases sitting between them. This CDR3 contains 15 residues. In DNA, the CDR3 is TGTGCCAGCAGTTTTGGCGGCGGGATGGGGGATACGCAGTATTTT. Translation: CASSFGGGMGDTQYF.

On this clone: A much larger clone lies one base from this, so it may be a read error. This chain uses TRBV5-1 with TRBJ1-2; D is undetermined. Trimming removed 0 bases at V and 7 bases at J, with 13 bases between. CDR3 length: 14 residues. Germline V gene data show CDR1 as SGHRS and CDR2 as YFSETQ. Here the CDR3 DNA reads TGCGCCAGCAGCTTGGCTGTGGAGCCGACTGGCTACACCTTC. This translates into CASSLAVEPTGYTF.

This rearrangement joins TRBV7-3 to TRBJ1-1; D possibly corresponds to TRBD1 (6 bases). In germline, CDR1 is SGHTA, CDR2 FQGTGA. V dropped 5 bases and J dropped 1 base, with 8 bases sitting between them. This CDR3 contains 13 residues. CDR3 DNA sequence: TGTGCCAGCAGCGCGGGACAGAACACTGAAGCTTTCTTT. It yields the protein CASSAGQNTEAFF.

This rearrangement joins TRBV5-1 to TRBJ2-7; unclear D gene. Trimming left V 2 bases short and J 0 bases short, with 15 bases between. The CDR3 length is 16 residues. Per the germline V gene, CDR1 is SGHRS and CDR2 is YFSETQ. The CDR3 DNA follows: TGCGCCAGCAGCTTTGGGTACCGAGGTTACTCCTACGAGCAGTACTTC. Protein product: CASSFGYRGYSYEQYF. Filled out from reference TRBV5-1 and TRBJ2-7, the complete variable domain reads KAGVTQTPRYLIKTRGQQVTLSCSPISGHRSVSWYQQTPGQGLQFLFEYFSETQRNKGNFPGRFSGRQFSNSRSEMNVSTLELGDSALYLCASSFGYRGYSYEQYFGPGTRLTVT.

A few counts support this clone. The rearrangement links TRBV6-2 or TRBV6-3 to TRBJ2-1; tentative D call: TRBD2 (6 bases). Germline assignment: CDR1 MNHEY and CDR2 SVGEGT. This CDR3 is 16 amino acids long. Between the trimmed V and J ends, which lost 0 bases and 5 bases, there was a span of 14 bases. The CDR3 sequence: CASSYSTGRSNNEQFF. The CDR3 DNA sequence: TGTGCCAGCAGTTACTCTACCGGGAGATCCAACAATGAGCAGTTCTTC.

This clone has more than one count but fewer than ten. The chain carries TRBV2 and TRBJ1-2; D is uncertain. The germline gives CDR1 SNHLY, CDR2 FYNNEI. This CDR3 is 13 amino acids long. V lost 3 bases, J lost 8 bases, and 13 bases lay in between. The CDR3 region has the DNA TGTGCCAGCAGTGAGACGGTCTATGGCGGCTACACCTTC. This encodes CASSETVYGGYTF.